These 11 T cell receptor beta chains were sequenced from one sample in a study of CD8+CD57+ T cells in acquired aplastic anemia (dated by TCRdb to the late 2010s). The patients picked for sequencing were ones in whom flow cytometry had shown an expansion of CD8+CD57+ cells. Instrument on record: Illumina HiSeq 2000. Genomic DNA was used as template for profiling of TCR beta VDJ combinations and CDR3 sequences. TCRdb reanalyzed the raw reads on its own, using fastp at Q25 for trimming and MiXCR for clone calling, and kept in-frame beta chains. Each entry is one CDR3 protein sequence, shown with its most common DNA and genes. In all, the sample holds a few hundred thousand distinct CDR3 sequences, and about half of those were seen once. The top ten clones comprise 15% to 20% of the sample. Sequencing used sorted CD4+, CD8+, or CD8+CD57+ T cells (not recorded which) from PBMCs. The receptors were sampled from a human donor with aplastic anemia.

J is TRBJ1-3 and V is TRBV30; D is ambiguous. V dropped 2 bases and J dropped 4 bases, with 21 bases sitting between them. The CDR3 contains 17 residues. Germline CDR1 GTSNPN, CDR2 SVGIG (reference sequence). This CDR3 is CAWSPPGISFAGNTIYF. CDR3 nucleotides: TGTGCCTGGAGTCCCCCTGGGATTTCCTTTGCCGGAAACACCATATATTTT. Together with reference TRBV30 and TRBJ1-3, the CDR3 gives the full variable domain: SQTIHQWPATLVQPVGSPLSLECTVEGTSNPNLYWYRQAAGRGLQLLFYSVGIGQISSEVPQNLSASRPQDRQFILSSKKLLLSDSGFYLCAWSPPGISFAGNTIYFGEGSWLTVV.

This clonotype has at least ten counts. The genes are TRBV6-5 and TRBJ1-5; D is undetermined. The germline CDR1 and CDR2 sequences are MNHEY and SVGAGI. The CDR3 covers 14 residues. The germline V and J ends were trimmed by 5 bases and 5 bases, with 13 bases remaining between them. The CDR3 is CASSESGGYQPQHF. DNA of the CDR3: TGTGCCAGCAGTGAGTCGGGCGGATATCAGCCCCAGCATTTT.

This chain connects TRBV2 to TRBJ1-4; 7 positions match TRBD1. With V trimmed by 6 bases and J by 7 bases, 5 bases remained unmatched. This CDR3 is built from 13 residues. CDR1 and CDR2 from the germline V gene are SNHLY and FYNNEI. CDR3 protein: CASRSGQIEKLFF. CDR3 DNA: TGTGCCAGCAGATCGGGACAGATTGAAAAACTGTTTTTT.

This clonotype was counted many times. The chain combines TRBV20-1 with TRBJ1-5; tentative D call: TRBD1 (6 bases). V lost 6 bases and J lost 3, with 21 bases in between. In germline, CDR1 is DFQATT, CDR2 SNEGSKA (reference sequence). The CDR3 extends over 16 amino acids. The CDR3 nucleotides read TGCAGTGCGGCAACTGCACAGGGCGTAAACAATCAGCCCCAGCATTTT. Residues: CSAATAQGVNNQPQHF.

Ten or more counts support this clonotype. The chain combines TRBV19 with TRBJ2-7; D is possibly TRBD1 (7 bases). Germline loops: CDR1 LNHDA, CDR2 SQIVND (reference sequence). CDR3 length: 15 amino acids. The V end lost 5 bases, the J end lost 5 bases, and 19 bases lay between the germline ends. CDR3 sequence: CASSLQIGGQNEQYF. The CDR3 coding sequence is TGTGCCAGTAGTCTCCAAATCGGGGGACAGAACGAGCAGTACTTC.

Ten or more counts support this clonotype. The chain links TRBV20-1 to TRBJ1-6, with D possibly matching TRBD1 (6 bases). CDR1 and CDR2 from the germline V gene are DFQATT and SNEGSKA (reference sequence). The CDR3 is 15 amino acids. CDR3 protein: CSGRQASSYNSPLHF. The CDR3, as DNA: TGCAGCGGACGACAGGCAAGCTCCTATAATTCACCCCTCCACTTT.

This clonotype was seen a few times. The CDR3 region has the DNA TGTGCCAGCAATGATGGACTTTACATCAAGACGTTTTATGGCTACACCTTC. Amino acid sequence: CASNDGLYIKTFYGYTF. The chain has TRBV6-1 and TRBJ1-2; D gene ambiguous. Trimming cost V 7 bases and J 5 bases, with 26 bases left between them. Per the germline V gene, CDR1 is MNHNS and CDR2 is SASEGT. CDR3 length: 17 residues.

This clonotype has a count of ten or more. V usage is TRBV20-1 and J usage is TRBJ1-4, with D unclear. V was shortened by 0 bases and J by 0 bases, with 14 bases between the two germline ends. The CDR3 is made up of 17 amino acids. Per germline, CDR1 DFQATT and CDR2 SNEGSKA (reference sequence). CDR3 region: CSARDSVTFATNEKLFF. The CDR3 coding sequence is TGCAGTGCTAGAGACAGTGTTACCTTTGCAACTAATGAAAAACTGTTTTTT.

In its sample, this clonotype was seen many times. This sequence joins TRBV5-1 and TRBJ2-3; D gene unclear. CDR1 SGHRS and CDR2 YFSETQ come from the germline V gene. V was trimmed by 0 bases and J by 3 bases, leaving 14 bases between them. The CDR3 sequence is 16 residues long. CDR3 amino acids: CASSLGGLLSTDTQYF. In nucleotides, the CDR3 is TGCGCCAGCAGCTTGGGGGGTTTACTGAGTACAGATACGCAGTATTTT.

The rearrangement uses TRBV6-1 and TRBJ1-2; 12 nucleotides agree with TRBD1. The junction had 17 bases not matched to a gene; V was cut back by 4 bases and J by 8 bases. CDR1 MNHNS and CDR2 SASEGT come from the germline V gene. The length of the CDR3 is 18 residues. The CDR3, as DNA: TGTGCCAGCAGTGCGCTGGGACAGGGGGCGGGATGGTTCCAGGGCTACACCTTC. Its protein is CASSALGQGAGWFQGYTF.

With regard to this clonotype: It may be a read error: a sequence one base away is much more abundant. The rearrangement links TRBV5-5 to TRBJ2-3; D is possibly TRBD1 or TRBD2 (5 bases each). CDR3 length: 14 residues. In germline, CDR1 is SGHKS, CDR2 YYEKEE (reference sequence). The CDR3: CASRPQGNRDTRYF. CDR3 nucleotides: TGTGCCAGCAGACCCCAGGGTAATCGGGATACGCGGTATTTT.